The next 12 T cell receptor beta chains were all read from a single sample in a study of T cells in tuberculosis. Repertoires were generated with immunoSEQ multiplex PCR, while TCRdb's copy carries only in-frame clones and drops some. The sample has about 10,000 clones; 90% to 95% are singletons. The material sequenced was PBMCs. These receptors all come from an adult with tuberculosis.

The chain's CDR3 is CASSQVDSYYEQYF. The CDR3 nucleotides read TGCGCCAGCAGCCAAGTAGATTCTTATTACGAGCAGTACTTC. The rearrangement joins TRBV4-1 to TRBJ2-7; D ambiguous. V gave up 1 base and J gave up 4 bases, with 11 bases separating them. The CDR3 has 14 amino acids. Looked up from germline, CDR1 is MGHRA and CDR2 is YSYEKL.

The chain joins TRBV19 to TRBJ2-7; the match to TRBD1 covers 8 bases. J gave up 5 bases and V 6 bases, and 6 bases lay outside the gene matches. The CDR3 sequence is 13 residues long. The germline gives CDR1 LNHDA, CDR2 SQIVND (reference sequence). CDR3 DNA: TGTGCCAGTAGCCCCTCAGGGGGCGACGAGCAGTACTTC. It is translated as CASSPSGGDEQYF.

The chain carries TRBV6-1 and TRBJ2-1, with D tentatively TRBD1 (6 bases). The CDR3 is 14 amino acids. V was pared by 3 bases and J by 8 bases, with 14 bases between. Germline CDR1 and CDR2: MNHNS and SASEGT. CDR3 nucleotides: TGTGCCAGCAGTGACAAGGGGGTTTATGATGAGCAGTTCTTC. This codes for CASSDKGVYDEQFF.

The V gene is TRBV5-1, the J gene TRBJ1-1; D is perhaps TRBD1 (6 bases). CDR1 and CDR2 from the germline V gene are SGHRS and YFSETQ. CDR3 length equals 14 residues. Trimming stripped 2 bases from V and 3 bases from J, with 11 bases between. The CDR3 region is CASSLQGGDTEAFF. The CDR3 DNA is TGCGCCAGCAGCTTACAGGGAGGGGACACTGAAGCTTTCTTT.

V usage is TRBV13 and J usage is TRBJ2-7; TRBD2 matches at 8 bases. The length of the CDR3 is 16 residues. Germline CDR1 PRHDT, CDR2 FYEKMQ (reference sequence). With V trimmed by 5 bases and J by 5 bases, 14 bases remained unmatched. The CDR3 spells CASSPLGREVRHEQYF. CDR3 nucleotides: TGTGCCAGCAGCCCCCTCGGGCGGGAGGTGAGGCACGAGCAGTACTTC.

The rearrangement joins TRBV5-6 to TRBJ1-6; the match to TRBD1 covers 9 bases. Germline V gene lookup returns CDR1 SGHDT and CDR2 YYEEEE. The CDR3 length is 15 residues. The trim removed 0 bases at V and 13 bases at J, leaving 8 bases unmatched. The CDR3 sequence: CASSLVGQGEWPLHF. In DNA form, the CDR3 reads TGTGCCAGCAGCTTGGTGGGACAGGGTGAGTGGCCCCTCCACTTT.

The rearrangement joins TRBV10-2 to TRBJ1-2; D perhaps matches TRBD1 (6 bases). The germline gives CDR1 WSHSY, CDR2 SAAADI. V lost 5 bases and J 1 base, leaving 11 bases between the germline ends. This CDR3 is 14 amino acids long. The CDR3 bases are TGCGCCAGCAGTTACGGACAGATTAACTATGGCTACACCTTC. Protein sequence: CASSYGQINYGYTF.

The rearrangement joins TRBV21-1 to TRBJ1-5. TRBV21-1 is shown as a pseudogene. CDR3 length equals 15 residues. The CDR3, as DNA: TGTGCCAGCAGCAAAGGGGGGGGCCCGGATCAGATCCAGCATTTT. Translated, it gives CASSKGGGPDQIQHF.

This clone was seen just once. This chain uses TRBV10-3 with TRBJ2-2, with D perhaps TRBD2 (7 bases). The CDR3 covers 16 residues. V was trimmed by 2 bases and J by 2 bases, leaving 12 bases between them. Looked up from germline, CDR1 is ENHRY and CDR2 is SYGVKD. DNA of the CDR3: TGTGCCATCAGTGAGAGAGGGGGGGCCAACACCGGGGAGCTGTTTTTT. Protein: CAISERGGANTGELFF.

The DNA for the CDR3 is TGTGCCAGCAGCCAGGACTTCCAAGAGACCCAGTACTTC. Translation gives CASSQDFQETQYF. J is TRBJ2-5 and V is TRBV2; D may be TRBD2 (5 bases). V lost 6 bases to trimming and J lost 1 base, with 9 bases between them. Looked up from germline, CDR1 is SNHLY and CDR2 is FYNNEI. This CDR3 spans 13 amino acids.

The gene calls are TRBV9 and TRBJ1-6; D gene ambiguous. The CDR3 sequence is 13 residues long. Deletions cut 0 bases from V and 15 bases from J, with 13 bases between. CDR1 and CDR2 (germline): SGDLS, YYNGEE. The CDR3 protein is CASSVDTESDLHF. The CDR3, as DNA: TGTGCCAGCAGCGTAGATACAGAGTCAGACCTCCACTTT. Together with reference TRBV9 and TRBJ1-6, the CDR3 gives the full variable domain: DSGVTQTPKHLITATGQRVTLRCSPRSGDLSVYWYQQSLDQGLQFLIQYYNGEERAKGNILERFSAQQFPDLHSELNLSSLELGDSALYFCASSVDTESDLHFGNGTRLTVT.

V usage is TRBV19 and J usage is TRBJ2-5, with a tentative D call TRBD1 (6 bases). The V end lost 4 bases, the J end lost 3 bases, and 15 bases lay between the germline ends. The CDR3 runs to 15 residues. CDR1 LNHDA and CDR2 SQIVND come from the germline V gene (reference sequence). This chain's CDR3 is CASSTSWDIEETQYF. In DNA, the CDR3 is TGTGCCAGTAGTACTTCGTGGGACATCGAAGAGACCCAGTACTTC.